The text below deals with one TCR beta chain. What it recognizes is unknown. V lost 4 bases and J lost 5, with 15 bases in between. The CDR3 covers 14 residues. Germline CDR1 SGHRS, CDR2 YFSETQ. This specimen belongs to a study of STAT5B mutations in CD4+ large granular lymphocyte leukemia. Study-wide findings and caveats: Compared with healthy controls (2/35), patient top clones favored TRBV06 (8/27). Main leukemic clonotypes were patient-specific, but around 25% appeared at low frequency elsewhere. CD4-sorted patient repertoires seemed more clonal than healthy CD4+ repertoires.

Here immunoSEQ multiplex PCR was the method, and the copy in TCRdb shows in-frame clones only, minus some. The sample lists tens of thousands of clones, around four fifths occurring once. J is TRBJ2-5 and V is TRBV5-1, with no clear D. This receptor was taken from a human donor in good health. Sequencing was performed on CD4+ T cells from blood buffy coats. CDR3 sequence: CASSVGVRRETQYF. The CDR3 nucleotides are TGCGCCAGCAGCGTGGGCGTTAGACGGGAGACCCAGTACTTC.